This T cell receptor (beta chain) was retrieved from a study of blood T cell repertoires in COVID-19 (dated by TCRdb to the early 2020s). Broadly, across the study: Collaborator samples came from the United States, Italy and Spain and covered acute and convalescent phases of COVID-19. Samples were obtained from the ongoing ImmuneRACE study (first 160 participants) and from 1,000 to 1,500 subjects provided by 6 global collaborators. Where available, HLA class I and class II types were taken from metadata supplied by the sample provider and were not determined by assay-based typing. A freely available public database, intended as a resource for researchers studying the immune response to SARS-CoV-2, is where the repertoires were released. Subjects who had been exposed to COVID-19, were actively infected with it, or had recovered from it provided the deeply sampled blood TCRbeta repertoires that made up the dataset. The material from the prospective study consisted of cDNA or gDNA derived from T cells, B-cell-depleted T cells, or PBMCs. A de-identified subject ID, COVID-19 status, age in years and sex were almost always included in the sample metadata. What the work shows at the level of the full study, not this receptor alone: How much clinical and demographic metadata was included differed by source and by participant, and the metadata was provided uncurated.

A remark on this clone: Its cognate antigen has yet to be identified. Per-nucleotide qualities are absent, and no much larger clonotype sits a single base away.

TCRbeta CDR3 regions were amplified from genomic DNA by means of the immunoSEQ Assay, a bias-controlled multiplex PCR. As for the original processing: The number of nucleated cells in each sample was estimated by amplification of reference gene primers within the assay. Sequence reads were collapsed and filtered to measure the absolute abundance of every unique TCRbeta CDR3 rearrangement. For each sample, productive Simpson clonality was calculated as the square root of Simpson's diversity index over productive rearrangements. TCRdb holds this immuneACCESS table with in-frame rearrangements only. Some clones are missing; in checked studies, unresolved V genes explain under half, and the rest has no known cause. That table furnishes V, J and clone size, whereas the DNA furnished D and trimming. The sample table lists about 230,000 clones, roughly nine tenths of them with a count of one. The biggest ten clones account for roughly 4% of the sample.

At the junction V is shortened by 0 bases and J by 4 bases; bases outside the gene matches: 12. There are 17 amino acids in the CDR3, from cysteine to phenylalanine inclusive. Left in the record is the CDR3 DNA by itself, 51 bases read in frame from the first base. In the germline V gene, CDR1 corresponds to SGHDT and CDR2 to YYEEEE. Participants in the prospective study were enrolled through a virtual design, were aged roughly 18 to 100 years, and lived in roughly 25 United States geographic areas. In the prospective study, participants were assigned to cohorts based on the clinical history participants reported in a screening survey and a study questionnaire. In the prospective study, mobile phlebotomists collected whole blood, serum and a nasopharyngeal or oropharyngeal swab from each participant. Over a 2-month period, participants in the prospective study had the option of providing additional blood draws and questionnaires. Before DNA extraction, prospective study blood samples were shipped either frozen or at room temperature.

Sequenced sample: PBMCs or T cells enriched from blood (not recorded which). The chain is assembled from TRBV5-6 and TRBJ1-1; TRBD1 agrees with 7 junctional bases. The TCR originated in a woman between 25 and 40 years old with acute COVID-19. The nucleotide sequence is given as TGTGCCAGCAGCTTGGAGTCAGGGGGTTGGTCGGGCACTGAAGCTTTCTTT. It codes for CASSLESGGWSGTEAFF.